These 3 T cell receptor beta chains were all obtained from the same sample, sequenced in a study of blood T cell repertoires in COVID-19. Here immunoSEQ multiplex PCR was the method, and the copy in TCRdb shows in-frame clones only, minus some. The data show roughly 200,000 clones, more than 80% seen once. Sequenced input: PBMCs or T cells enriched from blood (not recorded which). The source is a woman aged 40 to 55 with acute COVID-19.

V and J are TRBV3-1 (or the pseudogene TRBV3-2) and TRBJ1-6; no reliable D call. CDR1 LGHDT and CDR2 YNNKEL come from the germline V gene (reference sequence). This CDR3 is built from 14 residues. Trimming stripped 5 bases from V and 9 bases from J, with 14 bases between. CDR3 nucleotide sequence: TGTGCCAGCAGCGCAAAGCCCGGCGGTTCACCCCTCCACTTT. Its translation is CASSAKPGGSPLHF.

This clone was observed a handful of times. The V and J genes are TRBV9 and TRBJ2-7; 10 bases are shared with TRBD1. The CDR3 extends over 15 amino acids. With 3 bases clipped from V and 2 bases from J, the junction kept 5 bases outside the gene matches. CDR1 and CDR2 from the germline V gene are SGDLS and YYNGEE. The CDR3 here is CASSEAGTGAYEQYF. The CDR3 nucleotides read TGTGCCAGCAGCGAGGCCGGGACAGGGGCCTACGAGCAGTACTTC.

CDR3 bases: TGTGCCATCAGTGAGTCGGCGGGGACCTACGAGCAGTACTTC. It encodes CAISESAGTYEQYF. V is TRBV10-3 and J is TRBJ2-7; maybe TRBD2 (6 bases). Germline CDR1 ENHRY, CDR2 SYGVKD. The CDR3 contains 14 residues. Trimming stripped 0 bases from V and 2 bases from J, with 8 bases between.